The 7 T cell receptor beta chains presented below share a single source sample, sequenced in a study of tumor-infiltrating lymphocytes in localized non-small cell lung cancer. Clones were read by immunoSEQ multiplex PCR, and TCRdb kept only the in-frame ones, dropping some. The sample carries 9,500 to 13,000 clones, 65% to 80% recorded once. Sequencing was performed on uninvolved lung tissue not adjacent to the tumor. The receptors were sampled from a human donor with non-small cell lung cancer.

This clone was recorded a few times. The J gene is TRBJ2-7, the V gene TRBV7-2; 7 bases are a match to TRBD1. The germline gives CDR1 SGHTA, CDR2 FQGNSA. The CDR3 is 14 residues long. With 4 bases clipped from V and 5 bases from J, the junction kept 8 bases outside the gene matches. This CDR3 is CASSSDRVVHEQYF. CDR3 coding DNA: TGTGCCAGCAGCTCAGACAGGGTGGTCCACGAGCAGTACTTC.

The genes are TRBV29-1 and TRBJ2-1, with a possible D match to TRBD1 (5 bases). Trimming left V 4 bases short and J 4 bases short, with 8 bases between. Germline V gene data show CDR1 as SQVTM and CDR2 as ANQGSEA. The CDR3 loop spans 12 amino acids. The CDR3 bases are TGCAGCGTTGCAGCAGGGTACAATGAGCAGTTCTTC. It codes for CSVAAGYNEQFF.

This clone was picked up one time. The chain carries TRBV10-2 and TRBJ1-1; D is undetermined. Germline V CDR1 and CDR2: WSHSY, SAAADI. Trimming pared 5 bases from V and 1 base from J, leaving 8 bases between. The CDR3 runs 13 residues. The CDR3 bases are TGCGCCAGCAGTACGGGCTCGAACACTGAAGCTTTCTTT. Translating gives CASSTGSNTEAFF.

This clone was found a few times. The V gene is TRBV30, the J gene TRBJ2-2; TRBD2 aligns across 9 bases. This CDR3 has 14 amino acids. J was trimmed by 7 bases and V by 7 bases; bases with no gene match: 10. In germline, CDR1 is GTSNPN, CDR2 SVGIG (reference sequence). CDR3 in amino acids: CASSSGTGRGELFF. Written as DNA, the CDR3 is TGTGCCTCATCTAGCGGGACCGGGCGCGGGGAGCTGTTTTTT.

This clone was seen a single time. The V gene is TRBV29-1, the J gene TRBJ1-3; D gene unclear. CDR3 length: 13 residues. CDR1 SQVTM and CDR2 ANQGSEA come from the germline V gene. V lost 6 bases, J lost 0 bases, and 9 bases lay in between. The CDR3 nucleotides are TGCAGCGTCCGTCCGAGCTCTGGAAACACCATATATTTT. Protein sequence: CSVRPSSGNTIYF.

This clone was counted once. V is TRBV7-2 and J is TRBJ1-2; D call uncertain. Germline V gives CDR1 SGHTA, CDR2 FQGNSA. CDR3 length equals 14 residues. Trimming removed 1 base from V and 8 bases from J, with 14 bases in between. CDR3 residues: CASSLGRLSGGYTF. CDR3 nucleotides: TGTGCCAGCAGCTTAGGGAGGTTATCGGGAGGCTACACCTTC.

The chain couples TRBV28 to TRBJ2-5, with 9 bases fitting TRBD2. Per germline, CDR1 MDHEN and CDR2 SYDVKM. The CDR3 loop spans 14 amino acids. V lost 6 bases, J lost 4 bases, and 6 bases stayed unmatched. The CDR3 spells CASRVAGVGETQYF. CDR3 bases: TGTGCCAGCAGGGTAGCGGGAGTGGGAGAGACCCAGTACTTC.